This paragraph covers one T cell receptor (beta chain) sequence. The data belong to a study of blood T cell repertoires in COVID-19. This CDR3 has 15 amino acids. J lost 4 bases, V lost 3 bases, and 9 bases had no gene match. The germline gives CDR1 SGHRS, CDR2 YFSETQ. Sequenced by immunoSEQ multiplex PCR; TCRdb stores in-frame clones only, minus some. Of 390,000 or so clones listed, 85% to 90% are singletons. This clonotype originated in a man between 18 and 29 years old with active or convalescent COVID-19. Sequences were obtained from peripheral blood. The chain combines TRBV5-1 with TRBJ1-1; 7 bases line up with TRBD1. The CDR3 coding sequence is TGCGCCAGCAGCTCATCGACTGACAGGGTCACTGAAGCTTTCTTT. This codes for CASSSSTDRVTEAFF.